The 18 T cell receptor beta chains below come from one sample, sequenced in a study of control samples from healthy donors and cancer patients. TCRdb keeps only in-frame clones here, not all; method: immunoSEQ multiplex PCR. The sample consists of some 200,000 clones, over 85% of them appearing once. The sample comprised blood. The source is a man between 18 and 29 years old in good health.

Of note for this clone: At one end, the junction sequence differs from germline, possibly due to a read error. This CDR3 is also generated by other DNA sequences in the sample. CDR3 region: CASSMAYYNSPLHF. CDR3 bases: TGCGCCAGCTCGATGGCTTACTATAATTCACCCCTCCACTTT. V gene TRBV6-5 combines with J gene TRBJ1-6; D ambiguous. The germline V gene has CDR1 MNHEY and CDR2 SVGAGI. This CDR3 has 14 residues.

The chain employs TRBV3-1 (or the pseudogene TRBV3-2) and TRBJ1-2; D unclear. Trimming pared 4 bases from V and 4 bases from J, leaving 16 bases between. This CDR3 comprises 15 residues. Germline CDR1 is LGHDT and CDR2 is YNNKEL (reference sequence). The CDR3 sequence is CASSPPVGLGYGYTF. CDR3 DNA: TGTGCCAGCAGCCCCCCAGTCGGACTAGGCTATGGCTACACCTTC.

The chain carries TRBV3-1 (or the pseudogene TRBV3-2) and TRBJ1-5; D gene uncertain. The germline CDR1 and CDR2 sequences are LGHDT and YNNKEL (reference sequence). CDR3 length: 14 residues. Trimming removed 0 bases from V and 6 bases from J, with 9 bases in between. In DNA form, the CDR3 reads TGTGCCAGCAGCCAAGACACCATGGGTCAGCCCCAGCATTTT. This gives the protein CASSQDTMGQPQHF.

In its sample, this clone was seen once. The J gene is TRBJ2-3, the V gene TRBV5-1; no clear D. Looked up from germline, CDR1 is SGHRS and CDR2 is YFSETQ. V was cut by 4 bases and J by 6 bases, with 15 bases left in between. CDR3 length equals 14 residues. The CDR3 loop reads CASSQPSQGDTQYF. The CDR3 bases are TGCGCCAGCAGCCAACCTTCTCAAGGGGATACGCAGTATTTT. The full variable domain, its missing parts supplied by reference TRBV5-1 and TRBJ2-3, is KAGVTQTPRYLIKTRGQQVTLSCSPISGHRSVSWYQQTPGQGLQFLFEYFSETQRNKGNFPGRFSGRQFSNSRSEMNVSTLELGDSALYLCASSQPSQGDTQYFGPGTRLTVL.

The chain recombines TRBV5-1 with TRBJ1-6; 7 bases align to TRBD1. Looked up from germline, CDR1 is SGHRS and CDR2 is YFSETQ. Trimming at V came to 3 bases and at J to 6 bases, leaving 9 bases not matched to a gene. The CDR3 covers 16 residues. The chain's CDR3 is CASSSPDRDSNSPLHF. In DNA form, the CDR3 reads TGCGCCAGCAGCTCGCCCGACCGGGACAGTAATTCACCCCTCCACTTT. The whole variable domain, filled in from reference TRBV5-1 and TRBJ1-6, reads KAGVTQTPRYLIKTRGQQVTLSCSPISGHRSVSWYQQTPGQGLQFLFEYFSETQRNKGNFPGRFSGRQFSNSRSEMNVSTLELGDSALYLCASSSPDRDSNSPLHFGNGTRLTVT.

This clone was picked up a small number of times. The chain joins TRBV4-1 to TRBJ1-5; D not certain. Trimming took off 1 base at V and 2 bases at J, with 12 bases between the two ends. This CDR3 has 16 residues. Germline CDR1 and CDR2: MGHRA and YSYEKL. The CDR3 loop is CASSQVGLAGNQPQHF. The CDR3 DNA sequence: TGCGCCAGCAGCCAAGTGGGCCTCGCAGGCAATCAGCCCCAGCATTTT.

This clone was observed once. V is TRBV19 and J is TRBJ1-5; D is unclear. CDR3 length: 13 amino acids. Trimming left V 5 bases short and J 0 bases short, with 5 bases between. Germline CDR1 and CDR2: LNHDA and SQIVND (reference sequence). Written as DNA, the CDR3 is TGTGCCAGTAGTGCGTATAGCAATCAGCCCCAGCATTTT. Protein product: CASSAYSNQPQHF.

V usage is TRBV28 and J usage is TRBJ1-2; 7 nucleotides match TRBD1. This CDR3 comprises 15 residues. Germline CDR1 reads MDHEN; CDR2 reads SYDVKM. The V and J ends lost 10 bases and 8 bases, in that order; junction bases with no gene match: 19. The CDR3 nucleotides read TGTGCCACCTTGGAGGGGGCCTTTAGGGGAGGGGGCTACACCTTC. Translation: CATLEGAFRGGGYTF.

This chain joins TRBV6-4 and TRBJ1-2, with TRBD1 as a possible D gene (5 bases). Trimming removed 4 bases at V and 4 bases at J, with 13 bases between. Looked up from germline, CDR1 is MRHNA and CDR2 is SNTAGT. The length of the CDR3 is 14 residues. CDR3 region: CASSVSATAYGYTF. The CDR3 DNA sequence: TGTGCCAGCAGTGTTAGTGCGACAGCCTATGGCTACACCTTC.

The rearrangement links TRBV30 to TRBJ2-1, with unresolved D. CDR3 length equals 14 residues. Germline CDR1 is GTSNPN and CDR2 is SVGIG (reference sequence). V dropped 2 bases and J dropped 2 bases, with 10 bases sitting between them. The CDR3 protein is CAWSPVRPYNEQFF. CDR3 nucleotides: TGTGCCTGGAGTCCGGTCAGACCCTACAATGAGCAGTTCTTC.

Comments on this clone: One junction end does not reproduce the germline sequence, and a read error may be involved. The rearrangement joins TRBV5-1 to TRBJ1-4, with D perhaps TRBD1 (6 bases). The CDR3 covers 17 residues. Looked up from germline, CDR1 is SGHRS and CDR2 is YFSETQ. The DNA for the CDR3 is TGCCCCAGCAGCCCGGGGGGGGGCGCGATCGGGGATGAAAAACTGTTTTTT. Its translation is CPSSPGGGAIGDEKLFF.

The chain joins TRBV6-1 to TRBJ1-2; D call uncertain. Germline assignment: CDR1 MNHNS and CDR2 SASEGT. V was clipped by 2 bases and J by 4 bases, with 17 bases between them. CDR3 size: 16 residues. CDR3 amino acids: CASSETSTVQGYGYTF. Written as DNA, the CDR3 is TGTGCCAGCAGTGAAACCTCGACGGTCCAAGGCTATGGCTACACCTTC.

CDR3 in amino acids: CASSPPRGEDEKLFF. The CDR3 DNA follows: TGTGCCAGCTCACCACCGAGAGGGGAGGATGAAAAACTGTTTTTT. This chain uses TRBV18 with TRBJ1-4; possibly TRBD1 for D (5 bases). Germline values: CDR1 KGHSH, CDR2 LQKENI. Trimming took off 0 bases at V and 6 bases at J, with 11 bases between the two ends. There are 15 residues in the CDR3.

V and J are TRBV9 and TRBJ2-1; D gene uncertain. The CDR3 totals 13 residues. The germline V and J ends were trimmed by 3 bases and 10 bases, with 14 bases remaining between them. Germline-derived CDR1 and CDR2 are SGDLS and YYNGEE. CDR3 protein: CASSATPENEQFF. CDR3 nucleotide sequence: TGTGCCAGCAGCGCGACACCGGAGAACGAGCAGTTCTTC. Full variable domain (outside the CDR3, taken from reference TRBV9 and TRBJ2-1): DSGVTQTPKHLITATGQRVTLRCSPRSGDLSVYWYQQSLDQGLQFLIQYYNGEERAKGNILERFSAQQFPDLHSELNLSSLELGDSALYFCASSATPENEQFFGPGTRLTVL.

The chain is built from TRBV5-1 and TRBJ1-2; TRBD1 matches at 7 bases. Germline CDR1 is SGHRS and CDR2 is YFSETQ. With 6 bases clipped from V and 2 bases from J, the junction kept 7 bases outside the gene matches. The length of the CDR3 is 14 residues. CDR3 sequence reads: CASNPGQPNYGYTF. The CDR3, as DNA: TGCGCCAGCAACCCGGGACAGCCAAACTATGGCTACACCTTC.

V and J are TRBV19 and TRBJ2-2; 10 nucleotides align to TRBD2. Losses at the gene ends were 8 bases for V and 7 bases for J; bases not matched to a gene: 10. The CDR3 covers 15 residues. Germline CDR1 reads LNHDA; CDR2 reads SQIVND (reference sequence). CDR3 amino acids: CASGGSGGAIGELFF. The CDR3 coding sequence is TGTGCCAGTGGAGGGAGCGGGGGGGCGATCGGGGAGCTGTTTTTT.

This sequence joins TRBV19 and TRBJ1-4; D may be TRBD1 (5 bases). CDR3 size: 15 residues. Trimming took off 8 bases at V and 10 bases at J, with 23 bases between the two ends. Germline V gene sequence: CDR1 LNHDA, CDR2 SQIVND (reference sequence). CDR3 nucleotide sequence: TGTGCCAGTCCCCCCGGCGGGACTGGGCGCGGAAAACTGTTTTTT. Amino acids: CASPPGGTGRGKLFF.

The rearrangement uses TRBV24-1 and TRBJ1-1; 9 bases are a match to TRBD1. Germline V gene data show CDR1 as KGHDR and CDR2 as SFDVKD. The junction had 6 bases not matched to a gene; V was cut back by 7 bases and J by 4 bases. CDR3 length equals 14 residues. The chain's CDR3 is CATRQQGAGTEAFF. For the CDR3, the DNA is TGTGCCACCAGGCAACAGGGGGCAGGCACTGAAGCTTTCTTT.